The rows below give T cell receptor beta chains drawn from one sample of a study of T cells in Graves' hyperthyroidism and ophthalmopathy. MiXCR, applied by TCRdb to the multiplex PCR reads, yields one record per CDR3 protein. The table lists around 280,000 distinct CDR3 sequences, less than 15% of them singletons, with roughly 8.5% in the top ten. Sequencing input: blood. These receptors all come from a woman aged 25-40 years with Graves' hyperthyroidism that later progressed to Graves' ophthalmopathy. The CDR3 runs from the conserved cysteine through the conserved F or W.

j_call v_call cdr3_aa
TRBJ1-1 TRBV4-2 CASRAGWYTEAFF
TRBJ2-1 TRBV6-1 CASSEVGELYNEQFF
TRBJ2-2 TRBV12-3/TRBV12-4 CASARLAGEEELFF
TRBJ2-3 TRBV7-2 CASSQRLGTDTQYF
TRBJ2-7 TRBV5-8 CASSVTSSEQYF
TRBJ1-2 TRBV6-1 CASSTEQYGYTF
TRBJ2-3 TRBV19 CARNTGLAGADTQYF
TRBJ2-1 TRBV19 CASSKMGRTVFPDEQFF
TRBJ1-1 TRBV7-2 CASSQWDSTEAFF
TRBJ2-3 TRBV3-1 CASSQVFTGVGTSGDTQYF
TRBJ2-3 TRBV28 CASSTSGSGTDTQYF
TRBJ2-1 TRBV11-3 CASSLSSGYNNEQFF
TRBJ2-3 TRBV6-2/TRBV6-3 CASSYGGALSDTQYF
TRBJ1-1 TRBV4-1 CATKGTEAFF
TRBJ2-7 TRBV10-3 CAISPLGSVYEQYF
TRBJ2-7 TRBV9 CASSLTTSGINEQYF
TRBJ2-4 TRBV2 CASSVETIIAKNIQYF
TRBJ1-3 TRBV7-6 CASSSSASANSGNTIYF
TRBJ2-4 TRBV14 CASSRKQGIGNIQYF
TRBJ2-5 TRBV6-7 CASPPDTTGGEGTQYF
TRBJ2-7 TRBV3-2 CASSQGHSGKSSYEQYF
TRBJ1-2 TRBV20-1 CSARDVHGYTF
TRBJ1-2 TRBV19 CASTPTRGRGYGYTF
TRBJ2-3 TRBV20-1 CSARDKSQPPDTQYF
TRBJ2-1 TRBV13 CASSSRTVPSYNEQFF
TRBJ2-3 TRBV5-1 CASSLGALDTQYF
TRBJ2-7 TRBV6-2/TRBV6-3 CASSFDRYSYEQYF
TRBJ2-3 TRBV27 CASSILGDTQYF
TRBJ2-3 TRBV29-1 CSADGTATSTDTQYF
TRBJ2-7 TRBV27 CASSSSGQGGYEQYF
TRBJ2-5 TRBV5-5 CASSLSGLGETQYF
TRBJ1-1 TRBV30 CASSWGQYNTEAFF
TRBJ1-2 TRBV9 CASSVENGGAYGYTF
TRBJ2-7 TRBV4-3 CASSQGRDYHYEQYF
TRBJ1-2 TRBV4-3 CASSQVGQIGSYGYTF
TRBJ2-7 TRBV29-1 CSVVGGNEQYF
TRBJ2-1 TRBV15 CATSRPGLAGGSYNEQFF
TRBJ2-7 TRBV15 CATSRGYGVTVEQYF
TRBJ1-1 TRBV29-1 CSVVHNTEAFF
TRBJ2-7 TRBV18 CASSPLAGVYEQYF
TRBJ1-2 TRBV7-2 CASRLGQNYGYTF
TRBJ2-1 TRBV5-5 CASSLTAGRNEQFF